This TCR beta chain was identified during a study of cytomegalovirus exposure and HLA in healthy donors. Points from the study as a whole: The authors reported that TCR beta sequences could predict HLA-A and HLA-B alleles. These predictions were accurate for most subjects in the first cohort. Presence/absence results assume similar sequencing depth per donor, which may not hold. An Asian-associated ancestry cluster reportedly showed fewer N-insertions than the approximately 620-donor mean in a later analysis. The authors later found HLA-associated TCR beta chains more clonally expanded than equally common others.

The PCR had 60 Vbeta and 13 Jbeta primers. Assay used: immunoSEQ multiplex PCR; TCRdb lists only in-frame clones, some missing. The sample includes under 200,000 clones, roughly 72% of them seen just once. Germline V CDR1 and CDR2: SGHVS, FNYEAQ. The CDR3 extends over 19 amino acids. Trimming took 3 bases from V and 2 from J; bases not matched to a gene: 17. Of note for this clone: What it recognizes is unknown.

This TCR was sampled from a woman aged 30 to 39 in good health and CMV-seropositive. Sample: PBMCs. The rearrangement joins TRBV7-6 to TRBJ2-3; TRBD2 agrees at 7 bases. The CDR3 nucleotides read TGTGCCAGCAGCTTGTACCCAGCAGAAAGAGCGGGGTCCACAGATACGCAGTATTTT. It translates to CASSLYPAERAGSTDTQYF.